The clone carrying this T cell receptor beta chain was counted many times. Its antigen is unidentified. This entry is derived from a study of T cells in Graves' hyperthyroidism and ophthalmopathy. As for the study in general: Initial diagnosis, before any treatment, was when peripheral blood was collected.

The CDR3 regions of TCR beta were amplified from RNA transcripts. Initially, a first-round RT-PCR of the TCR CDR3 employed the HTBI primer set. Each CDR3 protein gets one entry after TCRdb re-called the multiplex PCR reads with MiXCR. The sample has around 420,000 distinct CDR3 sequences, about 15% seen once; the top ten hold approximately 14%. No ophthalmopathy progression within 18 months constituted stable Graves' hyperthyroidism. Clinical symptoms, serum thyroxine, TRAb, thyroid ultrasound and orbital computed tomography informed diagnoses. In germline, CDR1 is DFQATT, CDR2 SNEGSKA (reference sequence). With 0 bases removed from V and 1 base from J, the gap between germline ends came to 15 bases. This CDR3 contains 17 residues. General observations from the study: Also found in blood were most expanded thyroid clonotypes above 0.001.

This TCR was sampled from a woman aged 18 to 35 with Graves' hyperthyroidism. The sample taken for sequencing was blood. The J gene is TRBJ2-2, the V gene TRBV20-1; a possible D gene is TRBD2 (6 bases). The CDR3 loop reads CSARDLGGLENTGELFF. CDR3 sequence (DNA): TGCAGTGCTAGAGATCTTGGGGGACTGGAGAACACCGGGGAGCTGTTTTTT.